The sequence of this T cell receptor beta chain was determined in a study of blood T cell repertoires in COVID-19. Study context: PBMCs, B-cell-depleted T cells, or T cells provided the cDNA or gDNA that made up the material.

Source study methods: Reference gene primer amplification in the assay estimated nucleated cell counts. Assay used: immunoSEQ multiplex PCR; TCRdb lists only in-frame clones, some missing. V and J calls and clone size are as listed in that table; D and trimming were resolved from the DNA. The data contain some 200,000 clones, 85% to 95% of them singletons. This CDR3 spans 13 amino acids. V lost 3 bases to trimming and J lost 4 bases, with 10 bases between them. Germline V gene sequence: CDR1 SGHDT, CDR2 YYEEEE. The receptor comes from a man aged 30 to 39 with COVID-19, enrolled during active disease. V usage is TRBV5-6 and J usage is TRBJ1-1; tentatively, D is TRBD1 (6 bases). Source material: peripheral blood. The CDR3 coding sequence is TGTGCCAGCAGCTCAGGGGTGGGCACTGAAGCTTTCTTT. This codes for CASSSGVGTEAFF.